This entry lists 2 T cell receptor beta chains sequenced from one sample in a study of T-cell reconstitution after alpha-beta-depleted transplantation in children. Unique molecular identifiers tagged the TCRbeta library. TCRdb fed the PCR reads into MiXCR, producing one record per CDR3 protein. Of about 440,000 distinct CDR3 sequences in the sample, 43% were seen once. The sequencing used PBMCs, collected before TCRalphabeta/CD19-depleted stem cell transplant. These receptors were taken from a girl aged 2 to 9 with aplastic anemia, due to receive a stem cell transplant.

Here the CDR3 reads CATSRDVGSVETQYF. The CDR3, as DNA: TGTGCCACCAGCAGAGATGTAGGGTCGGTAGAGACCCAGTACTTC. The chain links TRBV15 to TRBJ2-5; no reliable D call. There are 15 residues in the CDR3. Germline V gives CDR1 LNHNV, CDR2 YYDKDF (reference sequence). V was cut by 0 bases and J by 4 bases, with 12 bases left in between.

A few counts support this clonotype. The chain is built from TRBV5-6 and TRBJ1-1; no clear D. Germline V gene data show CDR1 as SGHDT and CDR2 as YYEEEE. CDR3 size: 14 residues. Trimming removed 2 bases from V and 0 bases from J, with 8 bases in between. For the CDR3, the DNA is TGTGCCAGCAGCTTACAGAACTTGAACACTGAAGCTTTCTTT. This sequence encodes CASSLQNLNTEAFF.